The entry below gives a single T cell receptor (beta chain) sequence along with its context. Antigen unknown. This CDR3 is built from 16 residues. From germline, CDR1 is SGHVS and CDR2 FQNEAQ. The trim removed 5 bases at V and 4 bases at J, leaving 8 bases unmatched. This entry comes from a study of shared clonotypes between healthy human individuals. Study context: Every donor yielded three CD4 naive, three CD4 memory, two CD8 naive and one CD8 memory plate. Findings and caveats of the study: Clonotypes shared by all four donors outscored non-shared clonotypes in generation probability. Generally, naive subsets (rather than memory subsets) showed larger estimated richness.

Sequencing used immunoSEQ multiplex PCR; TCRdb keeps in-frame clones, though not all of them. The sample has some 1,600,000 clones, 98% seen once. V usage is TRBV7-8 and J usage is TRBJ2-1; 10 bases fit TRBD1. The origin of this receptor is a young man in good health. The sequencing sample was made of naive CD4+ T cells sorted from blood. Subset indicated: CD45RA+ positively selected. The CDR3 coding sequence is TGTGCCAGCAGCGTCCGGGACAGGGGCCTATACAATGAGCAGTTCTTC. Its protein is CASSVRDRGLYNEQFF.